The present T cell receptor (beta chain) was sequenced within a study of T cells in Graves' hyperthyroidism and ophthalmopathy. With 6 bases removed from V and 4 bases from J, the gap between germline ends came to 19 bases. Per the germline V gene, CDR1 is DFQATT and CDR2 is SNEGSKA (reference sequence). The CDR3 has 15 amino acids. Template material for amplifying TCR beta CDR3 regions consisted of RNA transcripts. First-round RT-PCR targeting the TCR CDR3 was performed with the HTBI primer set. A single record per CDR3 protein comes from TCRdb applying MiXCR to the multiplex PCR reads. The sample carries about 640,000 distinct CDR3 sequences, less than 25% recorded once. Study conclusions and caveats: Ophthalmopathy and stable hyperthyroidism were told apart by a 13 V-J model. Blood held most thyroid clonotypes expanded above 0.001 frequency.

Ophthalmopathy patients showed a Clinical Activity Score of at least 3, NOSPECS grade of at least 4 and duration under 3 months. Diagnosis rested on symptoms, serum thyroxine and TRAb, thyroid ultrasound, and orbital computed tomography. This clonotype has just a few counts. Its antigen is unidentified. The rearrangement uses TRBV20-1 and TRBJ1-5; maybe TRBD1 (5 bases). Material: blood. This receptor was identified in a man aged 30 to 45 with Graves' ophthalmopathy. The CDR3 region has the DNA TGCAGTGCCGCATTCCCGGGGCCCAAAAATCAGCCCCAGCATTTT. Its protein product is CSAAFPGPKNQPQHF.